This T cell receptor beta chain was retrieved from a study of regulatory T cells in long-lasting Graves disease. Study-level findings and limits: Persistent cases favored TRBV28, TRBJ1-2 and TRBJ2-5.

Looked up from germline, CDR1 is MNHNS and CDR2 is SASEGT. V gave up 6 bases and J gave up 1 base, with 6 bases separating them. The CDR3 spans 13 residues. Sequencing libraries for TCR beta were prepared with iRepertoire HTBI primers and Arm-PCR of CDR3 regions. TCRdb recomputed calls from the multiplex PCR reads with MiXCR, one row per CDR3 protein. The sample holds 400,000 to 550,000 distinct CDR3 sequences, 15% to 20% seen once. Time point here: newly diagnosed GD, antithyroid drugs for less than 3 months. From RNA extracted from PBMCs, the TCR library was made. Concerning this clonotype itself: The antigen remains unidentified.

A further study also used this sample, focusing on T cells in Graves' hyperthyroidism and ophthalmopathy. According to that study: Orbital computed tomography, thyroid ultrasound, serum thyroxine and TRAb, and clinical symptoms together informed the diagnoses.

The TCR comes from a woman aged 25 to 45 with Graves disease. The chain employs TRBV6-1 and TRBJ2-2; D tentatively reads TRBD1 or TRBD2 (5 bases each). Sequencing was performed on peripheral blood mononuclear cells (PBMCs), taken at new diagnosis, from a patient treated with antithyroid drugs. Written as DNA, the CDR3 is TGTGCCAGCAGGGGACGGAACACCGGGGAGCTGTTTTTT. Translated: CASRGRNTGELFF.